This T cell receptor beta chain was identified in a study of long-term antiretroviral therapy in people with HIV. Study at large: Some samples came about a decade before the 2015 immediate-ART recommendation, and these were the earliest. General observations from the study: Spans of CDR3 length were tighter for HIV repertoires than for controls.

The CDR3 extends over 14 amino acids. Germline CDR1 ENHRY, CDR2 SYGVKD. The ends lost 7 bases at V and 1 base at J; junction bases unmatched: 5. Run at survey level, the immunoSEQ assay was version v3.0. Assay: immunoSEQ multiplex PCR; the TCRdb copy retains only in-frame clones and omits some. The sample carries around 31,000 clones, about 88% recorded once. As for this clone: What it binds is unknown.

The sequencing used unsorted PBMCs, collected around 5 years before starting antiretroviral therapy. The chain has TRBV10-3 and TRBJ2-7, with TRBD1 matching 9 bases. This TCR was recovered from a man between 50 and 59 years old with HIV. CDR3: CAINPGQGSYEQYF. CDR3 DNA sequence: TGTGCCATCAACCCGGGACAGGGATCCTACGAGCAGTACTTC.